The next 8 T cell receptor beta chains were all read from a single sample in a study of shared clonotypes between healthy human individuals. CD45RO-negative, CCR7-selected cells formed the naive CD8 fraction, which excluded terminally differentiated effector memory CD45RA+ cells. Profiled with immunoSEQ multiplex PCR; TCRdb holds only in-frame clones, not every one. The table records 2 million to 2.5 million clones, approximately 94% of them present only once. Material for sequencing was naive CD8+ T cells from PBMCs. These receptors all come from a man between 18 and 29 years old in good health. Some clones in this sample may be carry-over from other donors' samples.

J is TRBJ1-1 and V is TRBV20-1, with D uncertain. The CDR3 is 11 amino acids. The V end lost 7 bases, the J end lost 6 bases, and 12 bases lay between the germline ends. The V gene's germline CDR1 is DFQATT and CDR2 SNEGSKA (reference sequence). DNA of the CDR3: TGCAGTGGATGGGGAGAGGCTGAAGCTTTCTTT. Encoded protein: CSGWGEAEAFF.

The V call is TRBV4-1, the J call TRBJ1-4; D uncertain. The CDR3 contains 11 residues. CDR1 is MGHRA, CDR2 YSYEKL, per germline. Trimming took off 1 base at V and 14 bases at J, with 8 bases between the two ends. The CDR3 DNA follows: TGCGCCAGCAGCCAAGGGCGCTGGCTGTTTTTT. Protein product: CASSQGRWLFF.

V and J are TRBV7-9 and TRBJ2-7; either TRBD1 or TRBD2 may fit D (5 bases each). Trimming took off 2 bases at V and 1 base at J, with 21 bases between the two ends. Germline V gives CDR1 SEHNR, CDR2 FQNEAQ (reference sequence). This CDR3 region has 18 residues. CDR3 in DNA: TGTGCCAGCAGCTTACATCTTCCTGGGGCACGGGGATCCTACGAGCAGTACTTC. This translates into CASSLHLPGARGSYEQYF.

This rearrangement joins TRBV7-8 to TRBJ2-2; TRBD2 is a possible D gene (7 bases). Trimming took 5 bases from V and 6 from J, leaving 13 bases between them. The CDR3 has 14 residues. CDR1 is SGHVS, CDR2 FQNEAQ, per germline. For the CDR3, the DNA is TGTGCCAGCAGCAAGGGGGGGAGTGCCGGGGAGCTGTTTTTT. It is translated as CASSKGGSAGELFF.

This chain links TRBV9 with TRBJ2-1; 9 nucleotides align to TRBD2. CDR3 size: 16 residues. Per the germline V gene, CDR1 is SGDLS and CDR2 is YYNGEE. V lost 3 bases, J lost 8 bases, and 12 bases stayed unmatched. For the CDR3, the DNA is TGTGCCAGCAGCGCCGCTTGGGCGGGAGGGCCCCATGAGCAGTTCTTC. As protein: CASSAAWAGGPHEQFF. Filled out from reference TRBV9 and TRBJ2-1, the complete variable domain reads DSGVTQTPKHLITATGQRVTLRCSPRSGDLSVYWYQQSLDQGLQFLIQYYNGEERAKGNILERFSAQQFPDLHSELNLSSLELGDSALYFCASSAAWAGGPHEQFFGPGTRLTVL.

The chain uses TRBV7-6 and TRBJ2-2; D is possibly TRBD2 (5 bases). Germline lookup yields CDR1 SGHVS and CDR2 FNYEAQ. The CDR3 is 16 residues long. V shed 5 bases and J shed 0 bases, with 13 bases lying between them. The CDR3 here is CASSPRTGANTGELFF. The DNA for the CDR3 is TGTGCCAGCAGCCCAAGGACTGGAGCGAACACCGGGGAGCTGTTTTTT.

To note about this clone: Additional DNA sequences in this sample encode the identical CDR3. This rearrangement joins TRBV29-1 to TRBJ2-5; 7 positions match TRBD1. The CDR3 runs 15 residues. In germline, CDR1 is SQVTM, CDR2 ANQGSEA. The junction had 15 bases not matched to a gene; V was cut back by 6 bases and J by 5 bases. The CDR3 is CSVLRDRNVRETQYF. The CDR3 coding sequence is TGCAGCGTACTTCGGGACAGAAACGTACGGGAGACCCAGTACTTC.

J is TRBJ2-3 and V is TRBV5-1; a possible D gene is TRBD1 (6 bases). The V end was cut by 8 bases, the J end by 2 bases, with 21 bases between. The germline CDR1 and CDR2 sequences are SGHRS and YFSETQ. There are 16 residues in the CDR3. The CDR3 protein is CASQPTGLSSTDTQYF. The CDR3 DNA reads as TGCGCCAGTCAACCCACAGGGCTATCTTCCACAGATACGCAGTATTTT.